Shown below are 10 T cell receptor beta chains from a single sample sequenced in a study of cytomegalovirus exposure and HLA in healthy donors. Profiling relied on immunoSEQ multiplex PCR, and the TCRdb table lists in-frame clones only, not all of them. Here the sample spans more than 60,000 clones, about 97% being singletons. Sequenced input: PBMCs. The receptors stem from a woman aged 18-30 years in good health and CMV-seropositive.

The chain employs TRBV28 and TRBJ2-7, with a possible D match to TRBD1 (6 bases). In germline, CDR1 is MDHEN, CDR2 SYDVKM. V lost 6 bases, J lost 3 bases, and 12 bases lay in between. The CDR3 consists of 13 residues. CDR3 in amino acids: CASRRGQSYEQYF. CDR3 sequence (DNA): TGTGCCAGCAGGCGAGGACAGAGCTACGAGCAGTACTTC. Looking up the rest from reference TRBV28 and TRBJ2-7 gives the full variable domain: DVKVTQSSRYLVKRTGEKVFLECVQDMDHENMFWYRQDPGLGLRLIYFSYDVKMKEKGDIPEGYSVSREKKERFSLILESASTNQTSMYLCASRRGQSYEQYFGPGTRLTVT.

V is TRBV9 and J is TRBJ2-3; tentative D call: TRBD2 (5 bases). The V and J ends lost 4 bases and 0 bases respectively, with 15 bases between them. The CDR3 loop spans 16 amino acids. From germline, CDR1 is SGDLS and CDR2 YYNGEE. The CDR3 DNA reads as TGTGCCAGCAGCCCCAAGGACTGGCCTAGCACAGATACGCAGTATTTT. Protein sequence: CASSPKDWPSTDTQYF. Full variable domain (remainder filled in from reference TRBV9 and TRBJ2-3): DSGVTQTPKHLITATGQRVTLRCSPRSGDLSVYWYQQSLDQGLQFLIQYYNGEERAKGNILERFSAQQFPDLHSELNLSSLELGDSALYFCASSPKDWPSTDTQYFGPGTRLTVL.

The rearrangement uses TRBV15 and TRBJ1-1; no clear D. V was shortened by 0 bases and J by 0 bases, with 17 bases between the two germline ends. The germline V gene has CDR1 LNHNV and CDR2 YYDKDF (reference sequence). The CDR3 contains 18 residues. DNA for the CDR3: TGTGCCACCAGCAGAGATTCCCCCCTGAGGGAGGTGAACACTGAAGCTTTCTTT. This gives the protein CATSRDSPLREVNTEAFF.

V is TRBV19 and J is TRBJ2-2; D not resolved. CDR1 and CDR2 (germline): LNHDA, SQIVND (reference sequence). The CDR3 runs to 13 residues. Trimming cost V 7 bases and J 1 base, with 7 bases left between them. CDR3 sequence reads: CASNAVNTGELFF. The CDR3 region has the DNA TGTGCCAGTAATGCGGTGAACACCGGGGAGCTGTTTTTT.

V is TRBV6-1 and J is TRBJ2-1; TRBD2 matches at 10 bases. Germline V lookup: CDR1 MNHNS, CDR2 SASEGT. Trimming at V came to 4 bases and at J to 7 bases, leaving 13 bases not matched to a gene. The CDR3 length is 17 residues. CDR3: CASSVALAGVIGNEQFF. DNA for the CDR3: TGTGCCAGCAGTGTTGCTCTAGCGGGAGTTATAGGGAATGAGCAGTTCTTC.

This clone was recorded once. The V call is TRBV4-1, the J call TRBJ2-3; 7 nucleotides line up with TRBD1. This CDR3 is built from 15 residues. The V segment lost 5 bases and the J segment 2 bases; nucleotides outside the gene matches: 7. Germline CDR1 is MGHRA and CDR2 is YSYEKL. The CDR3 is CASSRQGLVTDTQYF. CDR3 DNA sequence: TGCGCCAGCAGCAGACAGGGTCTTGTCACAGATACGCAGTATTTT.

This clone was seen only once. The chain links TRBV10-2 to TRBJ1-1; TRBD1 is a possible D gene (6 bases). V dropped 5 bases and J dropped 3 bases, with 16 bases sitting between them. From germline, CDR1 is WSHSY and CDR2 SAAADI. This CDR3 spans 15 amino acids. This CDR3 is CASSHPGGGDTEAFF. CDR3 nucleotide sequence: TGCGCCAGCAGTCATCCGGGAGGGGGTGACACTGAAGCTTTCTTT.

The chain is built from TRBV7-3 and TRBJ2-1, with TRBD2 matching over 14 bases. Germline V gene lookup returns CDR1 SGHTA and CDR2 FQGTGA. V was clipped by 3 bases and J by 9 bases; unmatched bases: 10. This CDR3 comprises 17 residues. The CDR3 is CASSFPPTSGRAVEQFF. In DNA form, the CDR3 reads TGTGCCAGCAGCTTCCCGCCGACTAGCGGGAGGGCCGTTGAGCAGTTCTTC.

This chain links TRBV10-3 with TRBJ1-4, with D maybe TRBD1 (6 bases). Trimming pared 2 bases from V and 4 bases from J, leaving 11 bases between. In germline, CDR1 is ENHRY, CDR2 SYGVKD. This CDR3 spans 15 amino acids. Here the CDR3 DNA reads TGTGCCATCAGTGAGAGTGCAGGGGATAATGAAAAACTGTTTTTT. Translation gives CAISESAGDNEKLFF.

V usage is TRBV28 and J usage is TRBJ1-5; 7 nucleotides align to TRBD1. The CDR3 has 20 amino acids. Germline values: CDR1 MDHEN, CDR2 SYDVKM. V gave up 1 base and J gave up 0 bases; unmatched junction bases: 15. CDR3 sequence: CASSLSVLGPGQLSNQPQHF. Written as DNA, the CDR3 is TGTGCCAGCAGTTTATCGGTTCTGGGCCCGGGACAGCTTAGCAATCAGCCCCAGCATTTT.